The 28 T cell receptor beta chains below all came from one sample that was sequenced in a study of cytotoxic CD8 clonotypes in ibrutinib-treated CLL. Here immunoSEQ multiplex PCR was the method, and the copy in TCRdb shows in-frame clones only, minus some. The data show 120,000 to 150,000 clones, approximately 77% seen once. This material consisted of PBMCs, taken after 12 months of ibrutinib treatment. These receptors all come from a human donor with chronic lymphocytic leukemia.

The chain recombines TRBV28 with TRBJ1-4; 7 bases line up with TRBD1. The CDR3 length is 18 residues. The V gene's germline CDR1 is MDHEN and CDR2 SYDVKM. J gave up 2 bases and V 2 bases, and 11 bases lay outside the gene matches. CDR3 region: CASSLLTGVRATNEKLFF. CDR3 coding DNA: TGTGCCAGCAGTTTACTTACAGGGGTACGGGCGACTAATGAAAAACTGTTTTTT.

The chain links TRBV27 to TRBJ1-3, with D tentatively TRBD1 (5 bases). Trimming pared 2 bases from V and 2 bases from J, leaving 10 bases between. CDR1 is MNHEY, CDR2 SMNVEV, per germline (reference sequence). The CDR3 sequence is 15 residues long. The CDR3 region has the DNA TGTGCCAGCAGTTTACGGGGGGTGGCTGGAAACACCATATATTTT. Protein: CASSLRGVAGNTIYF.

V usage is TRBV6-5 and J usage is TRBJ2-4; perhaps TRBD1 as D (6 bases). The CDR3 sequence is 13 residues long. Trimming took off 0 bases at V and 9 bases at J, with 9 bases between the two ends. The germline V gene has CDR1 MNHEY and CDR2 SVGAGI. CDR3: CASSYSEGGIQYF. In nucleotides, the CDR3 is TGTGCCAGCAGTTACTCCGAAGGGGGCATTCAGTACTTC.

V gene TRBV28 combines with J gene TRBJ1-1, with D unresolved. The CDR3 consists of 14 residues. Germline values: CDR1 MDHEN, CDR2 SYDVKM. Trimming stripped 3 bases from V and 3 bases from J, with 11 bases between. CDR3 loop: CASSFSPGDTEAFF. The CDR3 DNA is TGTGCCAGCAGTTTTTCTCCAGGAGACACTGAAGCTTTCTTT.

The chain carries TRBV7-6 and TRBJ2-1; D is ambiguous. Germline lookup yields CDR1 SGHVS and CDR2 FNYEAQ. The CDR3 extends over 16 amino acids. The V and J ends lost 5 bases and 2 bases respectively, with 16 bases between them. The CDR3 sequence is CASSAPLSDAYNEQFF. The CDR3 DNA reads TGTGCCAGCAGCGCCCCTCTTTCGGACGCCTACAATGAGCAGTTCTTC.

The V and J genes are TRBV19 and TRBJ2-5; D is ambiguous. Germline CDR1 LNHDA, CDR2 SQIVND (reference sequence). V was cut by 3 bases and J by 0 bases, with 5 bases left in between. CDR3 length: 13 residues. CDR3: CASSMRNQETQYF. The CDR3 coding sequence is TGTGCCAGTAGTATGCGGAACCAAGAGACCCAGTACTTC.

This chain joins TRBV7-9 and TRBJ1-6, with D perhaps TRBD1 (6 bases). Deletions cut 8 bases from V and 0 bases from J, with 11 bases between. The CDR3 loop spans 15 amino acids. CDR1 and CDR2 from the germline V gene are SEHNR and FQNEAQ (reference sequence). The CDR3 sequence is CASADRSSYNSPLHF. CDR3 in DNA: TGTGCCAGCGCTGACAGGAGCTCCTATAATTCACCCCTCCACTTT.

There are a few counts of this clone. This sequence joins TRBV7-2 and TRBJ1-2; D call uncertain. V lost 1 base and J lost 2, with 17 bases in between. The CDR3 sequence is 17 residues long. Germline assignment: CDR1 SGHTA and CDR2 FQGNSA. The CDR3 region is CASSLDRNTNSNYGYTF. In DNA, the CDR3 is TGTGCCAGCAGCTTAGACCGGAACACAAACAGCAACTATGGCTACACCTTC.

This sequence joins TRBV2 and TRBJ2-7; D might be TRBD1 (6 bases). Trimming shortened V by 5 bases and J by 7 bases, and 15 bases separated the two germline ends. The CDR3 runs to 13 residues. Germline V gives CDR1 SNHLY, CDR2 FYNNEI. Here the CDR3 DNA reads TGTGCCAGCAGTACAGGGCCCTTTGGGGAGCAGTACTTC. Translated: CASSTGPFGEQYF.

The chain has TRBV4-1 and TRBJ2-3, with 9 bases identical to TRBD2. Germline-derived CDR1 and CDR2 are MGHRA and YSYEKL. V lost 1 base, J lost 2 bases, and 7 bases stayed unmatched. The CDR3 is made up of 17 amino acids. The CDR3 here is CASSQGVQRGDTDTQYF. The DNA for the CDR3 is TGCGCCAGCAGCCAAGGGGTTCAGCGGGGGGACACAGATACGCAGTATTTT.

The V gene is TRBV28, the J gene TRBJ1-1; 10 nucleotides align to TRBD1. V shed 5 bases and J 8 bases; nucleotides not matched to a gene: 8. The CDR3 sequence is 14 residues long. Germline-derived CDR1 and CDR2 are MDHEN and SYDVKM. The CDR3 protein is CASSLPTGGVEAFF. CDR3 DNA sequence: TGTGCCAGCAGTCTACCGACAGGGGGCGTAGAAGCTTTCTTT.

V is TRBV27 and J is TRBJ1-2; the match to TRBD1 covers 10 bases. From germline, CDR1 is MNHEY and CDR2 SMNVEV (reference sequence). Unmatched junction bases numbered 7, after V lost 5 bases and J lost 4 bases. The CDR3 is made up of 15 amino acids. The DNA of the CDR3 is TGTGCCAGCAGTCCTCGACAGGGGGCGTTCTATGGCTACACCTTC. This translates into CASSPRQGAFYGYTF.

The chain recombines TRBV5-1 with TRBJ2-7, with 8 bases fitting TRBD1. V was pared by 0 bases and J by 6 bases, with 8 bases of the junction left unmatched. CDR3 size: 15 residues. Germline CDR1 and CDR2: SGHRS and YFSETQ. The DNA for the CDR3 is TGCGCCAGCAGCTTGGCACCAACAGGGGGAGCCGAGCAGTACTTC. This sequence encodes CASSLAPTGGAEQYF.

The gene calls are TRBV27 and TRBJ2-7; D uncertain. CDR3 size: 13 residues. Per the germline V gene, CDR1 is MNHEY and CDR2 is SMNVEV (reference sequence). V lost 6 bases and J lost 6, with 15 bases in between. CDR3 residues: CASSQARVSEQYF. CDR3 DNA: TGTGCCAGCAGCCAAGCACGAGTTTCCGAGCAGTACTTC.

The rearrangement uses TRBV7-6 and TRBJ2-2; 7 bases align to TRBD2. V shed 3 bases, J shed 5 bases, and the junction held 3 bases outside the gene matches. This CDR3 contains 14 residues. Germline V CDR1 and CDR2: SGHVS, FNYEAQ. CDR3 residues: CASSLLGGTGELFF. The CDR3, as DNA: TGTGCCAGCAGCTTGTTGGGGGGGACCGGGGAGCTGTTTTTT.

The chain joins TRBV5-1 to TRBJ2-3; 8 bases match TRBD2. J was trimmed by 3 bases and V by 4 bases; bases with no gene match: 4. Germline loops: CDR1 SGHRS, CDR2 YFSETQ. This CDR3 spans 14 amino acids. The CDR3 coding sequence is TGCGCCAGCAGCCATAGCGGGAATACAGATACGCAGTATTTT. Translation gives CASSHSGNTDTQYF. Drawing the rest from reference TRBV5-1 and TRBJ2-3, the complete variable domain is KAGVTQTPRYLIKTRGQQVTLSCSPISGHRSVSWYQQTPGQGLQFLFEYFSETQRNKGNFPGRFSGRQFSNSRSEMNVSTLELGDSALYLCASSHSGNTDTQYFGPGTRLTVL.

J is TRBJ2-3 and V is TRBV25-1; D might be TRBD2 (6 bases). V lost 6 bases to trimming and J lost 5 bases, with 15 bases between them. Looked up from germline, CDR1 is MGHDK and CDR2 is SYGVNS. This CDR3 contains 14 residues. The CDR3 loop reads CASRGMGGGDTQYF. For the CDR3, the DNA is TGTGCCAGCAGGGGGATGGGGGGTGGAGATACGCAGTATTTT.

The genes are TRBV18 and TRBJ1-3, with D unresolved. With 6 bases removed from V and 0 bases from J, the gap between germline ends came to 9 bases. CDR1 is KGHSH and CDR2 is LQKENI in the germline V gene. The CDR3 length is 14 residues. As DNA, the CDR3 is TGTGCCAGCTCGCTCTCGTACTCTGGAAACACCATATATTTT. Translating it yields CASSLSYSGNTIYF.

CDR3 loop: CASSDRGFALATYGYTF. DNA of the CDR3: TGTGCCAGCAGTGACCGAGGATTTGCCCTAGCCACCTATGGCTACACCTTC. The chain joins TRBV2 to TRBJ1-2; D unresolved. The germline V and J ends were trimmed by 3 bases and 4 bases, with 21 bases remaining between them. Germline V gene lookup returns CDR1 SNHLY and CDR2 FYNNEI. The CDR3 has 17 amino acids.

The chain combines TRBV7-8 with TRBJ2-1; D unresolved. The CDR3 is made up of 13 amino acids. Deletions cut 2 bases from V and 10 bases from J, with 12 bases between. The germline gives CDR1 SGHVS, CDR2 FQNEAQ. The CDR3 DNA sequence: TGTGCCAGCAGCTTAACGGTCCAGAGCGAGCAGTTCTTC. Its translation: CASSLTVQSEQFF.

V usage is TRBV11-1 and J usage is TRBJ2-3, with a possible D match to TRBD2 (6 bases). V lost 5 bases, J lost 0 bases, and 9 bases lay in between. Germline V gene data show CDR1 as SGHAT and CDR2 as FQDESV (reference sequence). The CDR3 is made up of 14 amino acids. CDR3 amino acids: CASSRGGSTDTQYF. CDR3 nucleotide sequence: TGTGCCAGCAGCCGTGGGGGGAGCACAGATACGCAGTATTTT.

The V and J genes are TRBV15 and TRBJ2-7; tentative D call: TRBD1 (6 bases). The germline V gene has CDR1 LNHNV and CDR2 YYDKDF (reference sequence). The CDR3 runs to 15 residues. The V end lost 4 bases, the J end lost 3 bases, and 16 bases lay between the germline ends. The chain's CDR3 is CATSKSTGTNYEQYF. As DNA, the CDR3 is TGTGCCACCAGCAAATCGACCGGGACAAACTACGAGCAGTACTTC.

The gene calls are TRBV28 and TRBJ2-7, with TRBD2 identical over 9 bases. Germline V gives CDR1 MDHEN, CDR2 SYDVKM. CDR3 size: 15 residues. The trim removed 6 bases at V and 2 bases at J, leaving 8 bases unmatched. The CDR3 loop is CASRGSGSPPYEQYF. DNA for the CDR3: TGTGCCAGCAGGGGTAGCGGGAGTCCTCCCTACGAGCAGTACTTC.

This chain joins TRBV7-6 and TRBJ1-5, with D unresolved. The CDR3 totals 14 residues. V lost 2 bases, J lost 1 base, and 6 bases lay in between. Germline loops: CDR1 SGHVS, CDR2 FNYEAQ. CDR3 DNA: TGTGCCAGCAGCTTAATTTTCAGCAATCAGCCCCAGCATTTT. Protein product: CASSLIFSNQPQHF.

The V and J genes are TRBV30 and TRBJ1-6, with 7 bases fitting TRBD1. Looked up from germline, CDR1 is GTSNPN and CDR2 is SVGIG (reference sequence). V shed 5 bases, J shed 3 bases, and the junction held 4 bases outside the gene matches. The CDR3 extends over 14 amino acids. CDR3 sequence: CAWDRDNYNSPLHF. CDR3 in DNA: TGTGCCTGGGACAGGGATAACTATAATTCACCCCTCCACTTT.

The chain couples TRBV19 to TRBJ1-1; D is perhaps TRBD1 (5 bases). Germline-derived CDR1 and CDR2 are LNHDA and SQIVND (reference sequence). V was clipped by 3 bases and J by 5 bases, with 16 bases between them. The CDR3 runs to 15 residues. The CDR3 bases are TGTGCCAGTAGTATTATGGGAGGCGGGGGGACTGAAGCTTTCTTT. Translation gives CASSIMGGGGTEAFF.

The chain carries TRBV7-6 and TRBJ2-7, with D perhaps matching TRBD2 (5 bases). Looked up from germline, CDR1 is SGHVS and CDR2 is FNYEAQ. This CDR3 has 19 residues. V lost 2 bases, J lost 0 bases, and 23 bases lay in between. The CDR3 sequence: CASSLSSVEETGDSYEQYF. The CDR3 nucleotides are TGTGCCAGCAGCTTAAGCTCCGTGGAGGAAACCGGAGACTCCTACGAGCAGTACTTC.

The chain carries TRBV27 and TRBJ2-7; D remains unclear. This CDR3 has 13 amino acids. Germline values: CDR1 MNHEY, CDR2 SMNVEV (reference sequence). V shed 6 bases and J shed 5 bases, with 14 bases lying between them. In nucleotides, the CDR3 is TGTGCCAGCAGCCCACTTCGTGGGGACGAGCAGTACTTC. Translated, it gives CASSPLRGDEQYF.